What follows are 18 T cell receptor beta chains derived from one specimen sequenced in a study of T-cell memory formation after mild COVID-19. TCRdb reprocessed the 5' RACE reads with MiXCR, giving one entry per CDR3 protein. Seen here are 300,000 or so distinct CDR3 sequences, approximately 15% observed once, and the top ten hold roughly 22%. The material sequenced was PBMCs or a T cell subset sorted from them (not recorded which). The source is a man in his late teens or twenties who had mild COVID-19 (a few samples of this study predate the infection). Cell type and time point are not known.

The chain employs TRBV20-1 and TRBJ2-1; 13 bases are a match to TRBD2. The CDR3 covers 16 residues. V dropped 1 base and J dropped 7; count of bases not matched to a gene: 7. Germline V gene sequence: CDR1 DFQATT, CDR2 SNEGSKA (reference sequence). The CDR3 DNA reads TGCAGTGCTAGAGGGAGCCCGGGACTAGCGGGGAATGAGCAGTTCTTC. Protein sequence: CSARGSPGLAGNEQFF.

The chain employs TRBV7-9 and TRBJ1-5; D may be TRBD1 (5 bases). Germline V lookup: CDR1 SEHNR, CDR2 FQNEAQ (reference sequence). This CDR3 contains 18 residues. V shed 1 base and J shed 5 bases, with 21 bases lying between them. The CDR3 here is CASSLDDLAADSHQPQHF. The CDR3 coding sequence is TGTGCCAGCAGCTTAGATGATTTGGCTGCTGACAGCCATCAGCCCCAGCATTTT. Variable domain in full (rest from reference TRBV7-9 and TRBJ1-5): DTGVSQNPRHKITKRGQNVTFRCDPISEHNRLYWYRQTLGQGPEFLTYFQNEAQLEKSRLLSDRFSAERPKGSFSTLEIQRTEQGDSAMYLCASSLDDLAADSHQPQHFGDGTRLSIL.

The chain carries TRBV20-1 and TRBJ1-6; the D is unclear. Germline lookup yields CDR1 DFQATT and CDR2 SNEGSKA (reference sequence). The germline V and J ends were trimmed by 0 bases and 6 bases, with 15 bases remaining between them. This CDR3 has 16 residues. The CDR3 bases are TGCAGTGCTAGAGATTCTCACAGAACACTTAATTCACCCCTCCACTTT. Residues: CSARDSHRTLNSPLHF.

This chain connects TRBV4-1 to TRBJ1-1; 7 bases line up with TRBD1. This CDR3 region has 13 residues. Trimming took 6 bases from V and 7 from J; bases not matched to a gene: 8. Germline values: CDR1 MGHRA, CDR2 YSYEKL. CDR3 residues: CASSLIGQVEAFF. DNA for the CDR3: TGCGCCAGCAGTCTTATCGGACAGGTTGAAGCTTTCTTT.

V usage is TRBV27 and J usage is TRBJ2-7; 9 bases are a match to TRBD1. The CDR3 contains 15 residues. V lost 6 bases to trimming and J lost 5 bases; unmatched junction nucleotides: 11. CDR1 and CDR2 (germline): MNHEY, SMNVEV (reference sequence). The CDR3 reads CASRGSGTGRHEQYV. The CDR3, as DNA: TGTGCCAGCAGGGGTTCCGGGACAGGGCGGCACGAGCAGTACGTC.

This clonotype has a handful of counts. The chain employs TRBV20-1 and TRBJ2-7, with 10 bases aligning to TRBD1. The V and J ends lost 6 bases and 2 bases, in that order; junction bases with no gene match: 7. The CDR3 length is 14 residues. CDR1 and CDR2 (germline): DFQATT, SNEGSKA (reference sequence). CDR3 bases: TGCAGTGCCCGGGGGGGGACAGGGGCCTACGAGCAGTACTTC. Translated: CSARGGTGAYEQYF.

This clonotype has at least ten counts. V usage is TRBV28 and J usage is TRBJ2-5; D not resolved. Trimming stripped 3 bases from V and 1 base from J, with 6 bases between. The germline gives CDR1 MDHEN, CDR2 SYDVKM. This CDR3 contains 13 residues. CDR3 sequence: CASSFPAQETQYF. In DNA form, the CDR3 reads TGTGCCAGCAGTTTTCCGGCCCAAGAGACCCAGTACTTC.

This chain joins TRBV6-5 and TRBJ2-7, with TRBD1 matching over 7 bases. This CDR3 comprises 16 residues. With 0 bases clipped from V and 2 bases from J, the junction kept 7 bases outside the gene matches. Germline lookup yields CDR1 MNHEY and CDR2 SVGAGI. The CDR3 nucleotides are TGTGCCAGCAGTTACTCGGCAGGGGGTGCACCCTACGAGCAGTACTTC. The encoded protein is CASSYSAGGAPYEQYF.

CDR3 residues: CASSYSRTGTYEQYF. The CDR3 nucleotides read TGTGCCAGCAGTTACTCACGGACAGGGACCTACGAGCAGTACTTC. This sequence joins TRBV6-5 and TRBJ2-7; 8 bases agree with TRBD1. This CDR3 has 15 amino acids. The V gene's germline CDR1 is MNHEY and CDR2 SVGAGI. Germline trimming cut 0 bases from V and 2 bases from J; bases unmatched to any gene: 3.

This clonotype was observed a handful of times. The chain carries TRBV6-5 and TRBJ2-7; D not resolved. V shed 5 bases and J shed 4 bases, with 9 bases lying between them. The CDR3 is 12 amino acids. CDR1 and CDR2 (germline): MNHEY, SVGAGI. CDR3 DNA sequence: TGTGCCAGCAGTAAAAACAGTTACGAGCAGTACTTC. It yields the protein CASSKNSYEQYF.

This chain joins TRBV5-1 and TRBJ1-1, with D possibly matching TRBD1 (6 bases). Trimming removed 2 bases at V and 2 bases at J, with 13 bases between. CDR1 SGHRS and CDR2 YFSETQ come from the germline V gene. The CDR3 is 15 amino acids. As DNA, the CDR3 is TGCGCCAGCAGCTTCCTTGGACAGTCCAACACTGAAGCTTTCTTT. It specifies CASSFLGQSNTEAFF.

The chain employs TRBV4-3 and TRBJ2-1; D possibly corresponds to TRBD2 (6 bases). This CDR3 has 17 amino acids. Germline V gives CDR1 LGHNA, CDR2 YSLEER. The V end lost 0 bases, the J end lost 8 bases, and 20 bases lay between the germline ends. The CDR3 DNA reads as TGCGCCAGCAGCCAAGATCATGCGTGGGGAGGAACCCATGAGCAGTTCTTC. It yields the protein CASSQDHAWGGTHEQFF.

In its sample, this clonotype was seen a few times. The chain has TRBV25-1 and TRBJ2-2, with a tentative D call TRBD1 (5 bases). The CDR3 consists of 12 residues. Germline V gene sequence: CDR1 MGHDK, CDR2 SYGVNS. CDR3 DNA sequence: TGTGCGACATCTAGGGGCACCGGGGAGCTGTTTTTT. This sequence encodes CATSRGTGELFF.

This chain uses TRBV6-1 with TRBJ1-5; D is unclear. CDR1 MNHNS and CDR2 SASEGT come from the germline V gene. With 6 bases removed from V and 9 bases from J, the gap between germline ends came to 18 bases. The CDR3 loop spans 14 amino acids. This CDR3 is CASSSLESTTPQHF. CDR3 coding DNA: TGTGCCAGCAGCTCCCTGGAGTCGACAACGCCCCAGCATTTT.

This sequence joins TRBV15 and TRBJ1-2, with 7 bases fitting TRBD1. V shed 3 bases, J shed 5 bases, and the junction held 15 bases outside the gene matches. CDR1 is LNHNV, CDR2 YYDKDF, per germline (reference sequence). This CDR3 region has 17 residues. CDR3: CATSREMSRQGIYGYTF. The DNA for the CDR3 is TGTGCCACCAGCAGGGAAATGAGCCGACAGGGCATTTATGGCTACACCTTC.

Worth noting for this clonotype: Likely a read error: the CDR3 ends without its conserved phenylalanine or tryptophan. The limits of the CDR3 on the DNA are not certain, so only TCRdb's listed CDR3 is given. The chain employs TRBV7-4 and TRBJ2-4; the table's D call TRBD1 went unverified against the DNA. The CDR3 adds up to 11 amino acids, both ends counted. Germline V lookup: CDR1 SGHVT, CDR2 SQSDAQ. This CDR3 is CASSKTPGAPD.

This clonotype was found a few times. J is TRBJ1-1 and V is TRBV6-2 or TRBV6-3; 7 bases match TRBD1. J was trimmed by 1 base and V by 4 bases; bases with no gene match: 3. CDR1 MNHEY and CDR2 SVGEGT come from the germline V gene. CDR3 length: 14 residues. Here the CDR3 reads CASSFDRENTEAFF. For the CDR3, the DNA is TGTGCCAGCAGTTTTGACAGGGAGAACACTGAAGCTTTCTTT.

This clonotype has a handful of counts. The DNA of the CDR3 is TGTGCCAGCAGCTTCCTCCCCCGCACCGGGGAGCTGTTTTTT. Amino acids: CASSFLPRTGELFF. The chain couples TRBV7-3 to TRBJ2-2; D gene uncertain. The CDR3 runs 14 residues. The ends were cut back, 3 bases at V and 4 bases at J, with 9 bases in the middle. In germline, CDR1 is SGHTA, CDR2 FQGTGA.